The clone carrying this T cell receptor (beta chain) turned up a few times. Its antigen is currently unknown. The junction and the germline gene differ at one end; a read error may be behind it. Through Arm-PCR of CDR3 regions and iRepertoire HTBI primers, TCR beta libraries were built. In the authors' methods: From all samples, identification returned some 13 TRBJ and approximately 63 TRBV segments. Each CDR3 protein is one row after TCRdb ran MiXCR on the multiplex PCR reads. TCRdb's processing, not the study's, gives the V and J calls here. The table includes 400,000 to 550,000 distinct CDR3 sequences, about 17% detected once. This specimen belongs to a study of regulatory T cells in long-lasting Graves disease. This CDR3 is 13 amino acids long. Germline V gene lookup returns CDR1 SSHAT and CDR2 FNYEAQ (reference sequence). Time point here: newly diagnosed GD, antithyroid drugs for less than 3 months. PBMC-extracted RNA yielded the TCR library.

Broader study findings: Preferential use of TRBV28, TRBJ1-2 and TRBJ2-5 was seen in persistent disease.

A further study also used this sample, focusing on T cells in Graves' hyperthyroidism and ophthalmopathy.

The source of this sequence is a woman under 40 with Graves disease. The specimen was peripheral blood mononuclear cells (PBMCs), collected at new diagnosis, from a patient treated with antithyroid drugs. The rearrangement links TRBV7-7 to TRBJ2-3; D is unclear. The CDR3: CASSLLQTDTQYF. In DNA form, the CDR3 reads TGTGCTAGCAGCTTACTCCAGACAGATACGCAGTATTTT.